This TCR beta chain was profiled in a study of Graves' ophthalmopathy and Graves' hyperthyroidism. This clonotype has ten or more counts. The ends lost 0 bases at V and 3 bases at J; junction bases unmatched: 12. Germline assignment: CDR1 KGHDR and CDR2 SFDVKD. The CDR3 has 18 amino acids. Amplification from RNA transcripts yielded the TCR beta CDR3 regions. The library came from an HTBI-primed first-round RT-PCR and a second-round multiplex PCR. TCRdb redid the calling of the multiplex PCR reads with MiXCR, one entry per CDR3 protein. The repertoire holds around 400,000 distinct CDR3 sequences, with over 20% as singletons.

The rearrangement uses TRBV24-1 and TRBJ2-7; TRBD2 matches at 8 bases. Sequenced sample: peripheral blood. The source is a woman between 18 and 29 years old with stable Graves' hyperthyroidism. CDR3 sequence (DNA): TGTGCCACCAGTGATTTGAAGGTGAGGTGCGGGGGGCGCTACGAGCAGTACTTC. Its translation is CATSDLKVRCGGRYEQYF.